The 20 T cell receptor beta chains listed next were all sequenced from one sample in a study of CD8 T cells in Susac syndrome. RNA was extracted with the RNeasy kit, and a quantity of roughly 0.45 to 1 ug was reverse transcribed using random hexamers. TCRdb fed the immunoSEQ multiplex PCR reads into MiXCR, producing one record per CDR3 protein. Found here are 330,000 or so distinct CDR3 sequences, around 85% of them singletons; the top ten hold approximately 0.2%. The source material was CD8+ T cells from PBMCs. The receptors here all came from a human donor with multiple sclerosis.

The rearrangement uses TRBV6-1 and TRBJ2-1, with a tentative D call TRBD1 (5 bases). Trimming took off 10 bases at V and 5 bases at J, with 15 bases between the two ends. The CDR3 is 13 residues long. The germline gives CDR1 MNHNS, CDR2 SASEGT. This CDR3 is CATKGFFDNEQFF. In DNA, the CDR3 is TGTGCCACCAAGGGGTTCTTTGACAATGAGCAGTTCTTC.

The chain combines TRBV6-2 or TRBV6-3 with TRBJ2-2; 8 bases line up with TRBD2. Trimming cost V 6 bases and J 3 bases; bases outside gene matches: 6. The CDR3 loop spans 15 amino acids. Germline lookup yields CDR1 MNHEY and CDR2 SVGEGT. DNA for the CDR3: TGTGCCAGCAGAAGCGGGAGTTGGGACACCGGGGAGCTGTTTTTT. Its protein is CASRSGSWDTGELFF.

The chain employs TRBV7-9 and TRBJ2-7; 7 bases line up with TRBD2. V lost 0 bases, J lost 2 bases, and 7 bases stayed unmatched. The CDR3 is 16 residues long. The germline V gene has CDR1 SEHNR and CDR2 FQNEAQ (reference sequence). The CDR3 loop is CASSLALAGEPYEQYF. DNA for the CDR3: TGTGCCAGCAGCTTAGCCCTCGCGGGGGAGCCCTACGAGCAGTACTTC.

V is TRBV20-1 and J is TRBJ1-5; no definite D call. CDR3 length: 13 residues. The V end lost 0 bases, the J end lost 7 bases, and 10 bases lay between the germline ends. Germline V CDR1 and CDR2: DFQATT, SNEGSKA (reference sequence). CDR3 loop: CSAREVGGQPQHF. For the CDR3, the DNA is TGCAGTGCTAGAGAGGTCGGAGGCCAGCCCCAGCATTTT.

This clonotype showed up just once. The rearrangement links TRBV11-3 to TRBJ2-1; D call uncertain. The CDR3 is 16 amino acids. The germline CDR1 and CDR2 sequences are SGHNT and YENEEA. The V gene lost 5 bases and the J gene lost 0 bases, with 14 bases spanning the gap. CDR3 bases: TGTGCCAGCAGCCCCTGGGCTACCAGCTCCTACAATGAGCAGTTCTTC. As protein: CASSPWATSSYNEQFF.

CDR3 sequence: CASSFTTEGYNEQFF. The DNA of the CDR3 is TGTGCCAGCAGCTTTACTACAGAGGGCTACAATGAGCAGTTCTTC. The chain employs TRBV5-6 and TRBJ2-1; perhaps TRBD2 as D (5 bases). The CDR3 is made up of 15 amino acids. CDR1 SGHDT and CDR2 YYEEEE come from the germline V gene. The V gene lost 2 bases and the J gene lost 3 bases, with 12 bases spanning the gap.

This clonotype came up once. Because the CDR3 is missing its conserved closing phenylalanine or tryptophan, this is likely a read error. V usage is TRBV10-1 and J usage is TRBJ1-2; D remains ambiguous. Germline loops: CDR1 WNHNN, CDR2 SYGVQD (reference sequence). The length of the CDR3 is 13 residues. Trimming removed 3 bases from V and 3 bases from J, with 8 bases in between. The CDR3 DNA reads as TGCGCCAGCAGTGACGGGATTGACTATGGCTACACCTCC. As protein: CASSDGIDYGYTS.

The V call is TRBV20-1, the J call TRBJ1-2, with D perhaps TRBD1 (5 bases). The CDR3 contains 14 residues. Germline-derived CDR1 and CDR2 are DFQATT and SNEGSKA (reference sequence). Deletions cut 0 bases from V and 2 bases from J, with 10 bases between. The CDR3 here is CSARDQGQNYGYTF. The CDR3 DNA reads as TGCAGTGCTAGAGATCAAGGACAAAACTATGGCTACACCTTC.

V usage is TRBV10-3 and J usage is TRBJ2-1; 9 nucleotides line up with TRBD1. Per germline, CDR1 ENHRY and CDR2 SYGVKD. This CDR3 region has 13 residues. Unmatched junction bases numbered 7, after V lost 8 bases and J lost 8 bases. CDR3 amino acids: CAIQGQGADEQFF. The CDR3 DNA is TGTGCCATCCAGGGACAGGGTGCCGATGAGCAGTTCTTC.

This chain links TRBV27 with TRBJ1-6; 10 bases fit TRBD1. The V gene end was trimmed by 9 bases and the J gene end by 10 bases; junction bases not matched to a gene: 9. The CDR3 covers 14 residues. In germline, CDR1 is MNHEY, CDR2 SMNVEV (reference sequence). CDR3 protein: CASRPGQGRSPLHF. In nucleotides, the CDR3 is TGTGCCAGTCGTCCGGGACAGGGGCGATCACCCCTCCACTTT.

This clonotype was observed a few times. The gene calls are TRBV13 and TRBJ1-2; no clear D gene. V was clipped by 5 bases and J by 6 bases, with 13 bases between them. The CDR3 is made up of 13 amino acids. Germline CDR1 and CDR2: PRHDT and FYEKMQ (reference sequence). Written as DNA, the CDR3 is TGTGCCAGCAGCCTCTCCAAGATTGATGGCTACACCTTC. It is translated as CASSLSKIDGYTF.

The rearrangement links TRBV11-1 to TRBJ2-1; 13 nucleotides agree with TRBD2. This CDR3 spans 18 amino acids. With 5 bases clipped from V and 8 bases from J, the junction kept 15 bases outside the gene matches. CDR1 SGHAT and CDR2 FQDESV come from the germline V gene (reference sequence). CDR3 DNA sequence: TGTGCCAGCAGCCCTAGAGAGTGGACTAGCGGGAGAGAGGATGAGCAGTTCTTC. Protein product: CASSPREWTSGREDEQFF.

The chain combines TRBV19 with TRBJ2-7, with D possibly TRBD2 on 6 matching bases. From germline, CDR1 is LNHDA and CDR2 SQIVND (reference sequence). The V gene lost 3 bases and the J gene lost 5 bases, with 14 bases spanning the gap. The CDR3 contains 14 residues. The CDR3: CASSIFREWDEQYF. In DNA, the CDR3 is TGTGCCAGTAGTATCTTCCGGGAGTGGGACGAGCAGTACTTC.

In DNA, the CDR3 is TGTGCCAGCAGCCCCCATCTCGGCACAACTAATGAAAAACTGTTTTTT. Its translation: CASSPHLGTTNEKLFF. V usage is TRBV11-2 and J usage is TRBJ1-4; D unresolved. Germline V gene lookup returns CDR1 SGHAT and CDR2 FQNNGV. Trimming removed 5 bases at V and 0 bases at J, with 13 bases between. This CDR3 spans 16 amino acids.

J is TRBJ1-4 and V is TRBV6-6; D is ambiguous. V lost 0 bases to trimming and J lost 0 bases, with 5 bases between them. Germline assignment: CDR1 MNHNY and CDR2 SVGAGI (reference sequence). CDR3 length equals 15 residues. CDR3 DNA sequence: TGTGCCAGCAGTTACTCGTCCTCAACTAATGAAAAACTGTTTTTT. It specifies CASSYSSSTNEKLFF.

This clonotype has a single count. The V call is TRBV25-1, the J call TRBJ2-3; 9 positions agree with TRBD1. The germline V gene has CDR1 MGHDK and CDR2 SYGVNS. The CDR3 sequence is 15 residues long. The ends lost 5 bases at V and 5 bases at J; junction bases unmatched: 8. The CDR3 loop is CASSQPGQGVDTQYF. CDR3 bases: TGTGCCAGCAGTCAACCGGGACAGGGTGTAGATACGCAGTATTTT.

There are a few counts of this clonotype. The V gene is TRBV19, the J gene TRBJ1-1; a weak D match, TRBD1 (5 bases). Trimming stripped 5 bases from V and 3 bases from J, with 10 bases between. CDR3 length: 13 amino acids. Germline lookup yields CDR1 LNHDA and CDR2 SQIVND (reference sequence). The CDR3 region has the DNA TGTGCCAGTAGTCTAGGGGACTACACTGAAGCTTTCTTT. It specifies CASSLGDYTEAFF.

This chain links TRBV7-6 with TRBJ2-7, with 7 bases identical to TRBD2. CDR1 and CDR2 from the germline V gene are SGHVS and FNYEAQ. This CDR3 has 17 residues. V was clipped by 4 bases and J by 0 bases; unmatched bases: 12. The CDR3 bases are TGTGCCAGCAGCTATGGGGGGGGACTGAGGAGCTCCTACGAGCAGTACTTC. Its protein product is CASSYGGGLRSSYEQYF.

The chain employs TRBV4-3 and TRBJ2-3, with a weak D call TRBD1 (6 bases). CDR1 LGHNA and CDR2 YSLEER come from the germline V gene. V lost 1 base, J lost 7 bases, and 12 bases lay in between. The CDR3 extends over 14 amino acids. CDR3: CASSQGYRANTQYF. As DNA, the CDR3 is TGCGCCAGCAGCCAAGGTTACAGGGCAAATACGCAGTATTTT.

This chain connects TRBV29-1 to TRBJ2-7; 7 positions agree with TRBD2. V was clipped by 3 bases and J by 3 bases; unmatched bases: 11. Germline CDR1 and CDR2: SQVTM and ANQGSEA. This CDR3 spans 15 amino acids. CDR3 nucleotides: TGCAGCGTTGAGGACGGTCGGGAGGCCCTCTACGAGCAGTACTTC. Encoded protein: CSVEDGREALYEQYF.